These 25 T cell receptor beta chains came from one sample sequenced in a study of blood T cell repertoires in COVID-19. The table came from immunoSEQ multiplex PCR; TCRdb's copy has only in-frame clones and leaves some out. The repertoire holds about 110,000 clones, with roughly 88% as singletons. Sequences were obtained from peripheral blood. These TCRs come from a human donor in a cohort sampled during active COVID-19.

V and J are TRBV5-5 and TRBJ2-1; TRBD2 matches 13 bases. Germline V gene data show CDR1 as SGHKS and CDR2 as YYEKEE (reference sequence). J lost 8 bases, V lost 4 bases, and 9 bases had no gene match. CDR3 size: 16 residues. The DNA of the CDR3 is TGTGCCAGCAGCAACCTACTAGCGGGAGGGAGTCATGAGCAGTTCTTC. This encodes CASSNLLAGGSHEQFF.

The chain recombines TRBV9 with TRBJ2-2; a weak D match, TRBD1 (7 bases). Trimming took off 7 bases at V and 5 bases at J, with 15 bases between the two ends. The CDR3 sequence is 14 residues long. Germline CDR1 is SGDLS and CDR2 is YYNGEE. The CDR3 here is CASGQGGGTGELFF. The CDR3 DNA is TGTGCCAGCGGTCAGGGGGGAGGAACCGGGGAGCTGTTTTTT.

Written as DNA, the CDR3 is TGCGCCAGCAGCTTGCGGGCGGGGGGCCCCTTAAACATTCAGTACTTC. It encodes CASSLRAGGPLNIQYF. This chain uses TRBV5-1 with TRBJ2-4, with 8 positions matching TRBD2. The V and J ends lost 1 base and 6 bases, in that order; junction bases with no gene match: 9. Per germline, CDR1 SGHRS and CDR2 YFSETQ. This CDR3 is 16 amino acids long. Looking up the rest from reference TRBV5-1 and TRBJ2-4 gives the full variable domain: KAGVTQTPRYLIKTRGQQVTLSCSPISGHRSVSWYQQTPGQGLQFLFEYFSETQRNKGNFPGRFSGRQFSNSRSEMNVSTLELGDSALYLCASSLRAGGPLNIQYFGAGTRLSVL.

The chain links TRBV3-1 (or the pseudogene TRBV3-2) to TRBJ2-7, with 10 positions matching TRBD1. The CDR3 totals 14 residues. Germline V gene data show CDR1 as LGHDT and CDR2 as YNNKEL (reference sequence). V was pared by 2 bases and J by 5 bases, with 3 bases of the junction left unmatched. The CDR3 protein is CASSQTGTGDEQYF. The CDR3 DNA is TGTGCCAGCAGCCAAACCGGGACAGGGGACGAGCAGTACTTC.

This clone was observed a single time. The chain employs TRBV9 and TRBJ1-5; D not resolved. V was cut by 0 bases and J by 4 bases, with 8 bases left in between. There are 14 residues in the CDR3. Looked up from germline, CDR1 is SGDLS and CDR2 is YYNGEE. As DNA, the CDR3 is TGTGCCAGCAGCGTAGGTCCCGGTAATCAGCCCCAGCATTTT. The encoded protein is CASSVGPGNQPQHF.

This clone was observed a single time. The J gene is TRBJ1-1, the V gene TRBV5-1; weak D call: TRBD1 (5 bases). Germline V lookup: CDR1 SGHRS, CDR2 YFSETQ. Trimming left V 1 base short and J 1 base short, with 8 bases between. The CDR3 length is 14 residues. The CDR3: CASSLYRGNTEAFF. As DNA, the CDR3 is TGCGCCAGCAGCTTGTATAGGGGGAACACTGAAGCTTTCTTT.

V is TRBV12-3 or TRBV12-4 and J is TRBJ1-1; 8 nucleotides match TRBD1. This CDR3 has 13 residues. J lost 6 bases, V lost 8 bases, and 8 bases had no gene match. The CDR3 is CASHTGGFAEAFF. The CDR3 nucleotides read TGTGCCAGCCATACAGGGGGTTTCGCTGAAGCTTTCTTT.

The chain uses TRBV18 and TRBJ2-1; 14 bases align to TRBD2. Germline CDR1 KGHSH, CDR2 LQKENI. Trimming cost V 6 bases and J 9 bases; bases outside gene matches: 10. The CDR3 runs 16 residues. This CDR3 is CASSQGTSGGQGEQFF. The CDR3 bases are TGTGCCAGCTCTCAAGGGACTAGCGGGGGCCAGGGTGAGCAGTTCTTC.

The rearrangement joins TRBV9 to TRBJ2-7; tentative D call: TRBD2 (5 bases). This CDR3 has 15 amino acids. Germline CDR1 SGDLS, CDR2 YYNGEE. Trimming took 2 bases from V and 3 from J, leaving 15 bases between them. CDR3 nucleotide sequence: TGTGCCAGCAGCGTCGGCGGGCAGCACCTCTACGAGCAGTACTTC. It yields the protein CASSVGGQHLYEQYF.

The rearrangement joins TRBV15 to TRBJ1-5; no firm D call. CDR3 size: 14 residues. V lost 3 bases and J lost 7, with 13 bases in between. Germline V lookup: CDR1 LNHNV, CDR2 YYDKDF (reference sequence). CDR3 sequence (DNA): TGTGCCACCAGCAGGTGGTCGTCCGGGCAGCCCCAGCATTTT. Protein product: CATSRWSSGQPQHF.

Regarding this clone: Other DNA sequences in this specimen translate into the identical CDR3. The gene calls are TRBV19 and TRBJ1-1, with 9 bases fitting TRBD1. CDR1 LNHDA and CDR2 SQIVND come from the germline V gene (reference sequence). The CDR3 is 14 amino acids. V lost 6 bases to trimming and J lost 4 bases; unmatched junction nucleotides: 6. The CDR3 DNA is TGTGCCAGTAGCCCGGGACAGGGAAGCACTGAAGCTTTCTTT. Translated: CASSPGQGSTEAFF.

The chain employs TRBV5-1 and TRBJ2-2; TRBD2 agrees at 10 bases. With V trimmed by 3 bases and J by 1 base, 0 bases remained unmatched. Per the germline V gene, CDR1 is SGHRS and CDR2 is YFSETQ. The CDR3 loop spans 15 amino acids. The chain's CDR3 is CASSWTSGNTGELFF. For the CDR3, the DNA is TGCGCCAGCAGCTGGACTAGCGGGAACACCGGGGAGCTGTTTTTT.

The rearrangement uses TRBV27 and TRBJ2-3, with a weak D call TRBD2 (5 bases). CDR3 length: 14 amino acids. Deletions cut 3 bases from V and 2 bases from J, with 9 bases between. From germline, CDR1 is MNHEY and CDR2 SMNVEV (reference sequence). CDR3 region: CASSFGLLTDTQYF. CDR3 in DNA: TGTGCCAGCAGTTTCGGACTCCTCACAGATACGCAGTATTTT.

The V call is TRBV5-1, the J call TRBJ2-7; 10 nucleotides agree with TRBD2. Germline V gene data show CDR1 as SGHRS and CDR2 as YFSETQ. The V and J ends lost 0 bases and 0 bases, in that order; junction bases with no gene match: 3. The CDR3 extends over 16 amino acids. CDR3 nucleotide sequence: TGCGCCAGCAGCTTGGTGCCTAGCGGGAGCTCCTACGAGCAGTACTTC. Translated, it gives CASSLVPSGSSYEQYF.

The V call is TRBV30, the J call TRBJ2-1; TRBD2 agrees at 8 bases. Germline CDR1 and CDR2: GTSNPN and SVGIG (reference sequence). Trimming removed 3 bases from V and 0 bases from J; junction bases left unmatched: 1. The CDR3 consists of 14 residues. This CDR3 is CAWRGTSSYNEQFF. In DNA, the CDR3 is TGTGCCTGGAGGGGGACTAGCTCCTACAATGAGCAGTTCTTC.

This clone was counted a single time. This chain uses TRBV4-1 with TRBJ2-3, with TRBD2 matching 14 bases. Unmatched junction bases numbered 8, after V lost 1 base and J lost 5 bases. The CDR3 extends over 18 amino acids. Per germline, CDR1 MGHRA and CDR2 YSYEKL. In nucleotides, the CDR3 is TGCGCCAGCAGCCAAGGACCGGGACTAGCGGGAGTGGGAGATACGCAGTATTTT. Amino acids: CASSQGPGLAGVGDTQYF.

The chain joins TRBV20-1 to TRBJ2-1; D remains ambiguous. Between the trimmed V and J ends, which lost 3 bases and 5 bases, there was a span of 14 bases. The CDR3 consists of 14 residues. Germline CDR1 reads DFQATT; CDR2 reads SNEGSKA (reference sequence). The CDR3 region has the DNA TGCAGTGCTAGTTGGGCAAATTCGAACAATGAGCAGTTCTTC. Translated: CSASWANSNNEQFF.

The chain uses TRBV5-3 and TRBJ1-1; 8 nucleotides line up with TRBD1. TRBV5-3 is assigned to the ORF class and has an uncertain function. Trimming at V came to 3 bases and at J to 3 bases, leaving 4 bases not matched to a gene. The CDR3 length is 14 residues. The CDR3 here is CARSSDRADTEAFF. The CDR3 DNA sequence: TGTGCCAGAAGCTCGGACAGGGCGGACACTGAAGCTTTCTTT.

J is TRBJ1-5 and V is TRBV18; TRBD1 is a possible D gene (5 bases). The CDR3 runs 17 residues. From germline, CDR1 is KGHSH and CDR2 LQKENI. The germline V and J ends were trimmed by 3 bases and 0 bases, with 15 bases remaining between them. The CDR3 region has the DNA TGTGCCAGCTCACCTACCTCGGGAGGGGATAGCAATCAGCCCCAGCATTTT. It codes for CASSPTSGGDSNQPQHF.

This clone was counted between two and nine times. CDR3 coding DNA: TGTGCCAGCAGCGAAATCAGGGGGCTGGGGAGCAATCAGCCCCAGCATTTT. Its protein is CASSEIRGLGSNQPQHF. V usage is TRBV6-1 and J usage is TRBJ1-5, with TRBD1 identical over 8 bases. CDR3 length: 17 residues. CDR1 and CDR2 (germline): MNHNS, SASEGT. V lost 6 bases and J lost 1; bases outside the gene matches: 11.

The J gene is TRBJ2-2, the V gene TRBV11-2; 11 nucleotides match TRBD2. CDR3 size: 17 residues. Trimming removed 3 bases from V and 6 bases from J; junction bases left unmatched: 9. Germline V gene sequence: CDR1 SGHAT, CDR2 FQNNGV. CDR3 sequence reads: CASSFTSLAGVPGELFF. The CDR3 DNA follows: TGTGCCAGCAGCTTTACGTCACTAGCGGGAGTTCCCGGGGAGCTGTTTTTT.

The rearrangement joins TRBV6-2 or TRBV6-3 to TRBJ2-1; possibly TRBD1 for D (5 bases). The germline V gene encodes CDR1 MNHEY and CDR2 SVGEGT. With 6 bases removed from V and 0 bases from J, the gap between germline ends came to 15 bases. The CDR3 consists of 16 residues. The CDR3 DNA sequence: TGTGCCAGCAGCCGTAGGGGCGGAACCTCCTACAATGAGCAGTTCTTC. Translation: CASSRRGGTSYNEQFF.

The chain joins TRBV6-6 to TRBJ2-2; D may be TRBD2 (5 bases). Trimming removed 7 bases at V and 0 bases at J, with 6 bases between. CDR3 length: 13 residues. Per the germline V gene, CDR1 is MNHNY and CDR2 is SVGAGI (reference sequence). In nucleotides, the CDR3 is TGTGCCAGCAAGCGGCCGAACACCGGGGAGCTGTTTTTT. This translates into CASKRPNTGELFF.

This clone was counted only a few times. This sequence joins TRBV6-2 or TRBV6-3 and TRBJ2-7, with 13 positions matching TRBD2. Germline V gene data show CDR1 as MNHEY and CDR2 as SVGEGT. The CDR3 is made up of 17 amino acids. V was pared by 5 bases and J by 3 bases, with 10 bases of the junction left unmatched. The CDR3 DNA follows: TGTGCCAGCAGTCCCGGACTAGCGGGGGCACGGGACTACGAGCAGTACTTC. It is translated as CASSPGLAGARDYEQYF.

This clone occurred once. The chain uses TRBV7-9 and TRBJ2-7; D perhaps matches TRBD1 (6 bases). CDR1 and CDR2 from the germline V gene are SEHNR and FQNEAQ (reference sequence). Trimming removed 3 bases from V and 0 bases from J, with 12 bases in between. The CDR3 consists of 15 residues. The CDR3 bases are TGTGCCAGCAGCTTCGTAGGGGGATTCTCCTACGAGCAGTACTTC. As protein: CASSFVGGFSYEQYF.